This paragraph reports one T cell receptor (beta chain). Its matching antigen is unknown. Individual cDNA molecules each received unique molecular identifiers attached to them. Each CDR3 protein gets one entry after TCRdb re-called the 5' RACE reads with MiXCR. The profile covers over 50,000 distinct CDR3 sequences, with 9.5% to 14% appearing a single time and about 1.7% taken by the ten largest. This record belongs to a study of early T cells in non-severe SARS-CoV-2 infection. Study-level background: From unsorted whole blood, bulk RNA was sequenced, and the chains remained unpaired. Study results and caveats: Matches to VDJdb favored anti-spike CD8 responses and missed private and CD4 specificities.

Trimming removed 5 bases at V and 0 bases at J, with 7 bases between. The CDR3 is 13 residues long. CDR1 is SGHAT, CDR2 FQNNGV, per germline. The chain links TRBV11-2 to TRBJ2-5; D remains unclear. This receptor was obtained from an adult who was a healthcare worker with PCR-confirmed SARS-CoV-2 infection or an uninfected control (not recorded which). Material for sequencing was whole blood. The CDR3 reads CASSRGYQETQYF. CDR3 bases: TGTGCCAGCAGCCGAGGCTACCAAGAGACCCAGTACTTC.